This entry describes one TCR beta chain. Only in-frame clones appear in the TCRdb table, and some are missing; sequencing was by immunoSEQ multiplex PCR. Of more than 75,000 clones in the sample, about four fifths were seen once. The sample originates from a study of control samples from healthy donors and cancer patients. The CDR3 is 12 amino acids. Germline-derived CDR1 and CDR2 are LNHDA and SQIVND (reference sequence). V shed 10 bases and J 6 bases; nucleotides not matched to a gene: 3. The sequencing sample was made of PBMCs. The J gene is TRBJ2-2, the V gene TRBV19; 9 nucleotides match TRBD1. The TCR sequence derives from a man aged 70-80 years with lung cancer. The DNA for the CDR3 is TGTGCCACGGACAGGGGAGCCGGGGAGCTGTTTTTT. This codes for CATDRGAGELFF.